This TCR beta chain emerged from a study of blood T cells in healthy people across ages. Healthy Caucasian individuals from Russia aged roughly 6 to 90 served as donors. This clonotype was seen more than once but under ten times. Its target is unknown. Next came a second PCR, run for about 6 to 12 cycles, which used a sample-barcoded 5' primer along with a J-beta primer mix. Every cDNA molecule bore a tag from a template-switch adaptor containing 12 random nucleotides. In TCRdb, the 5' RACE reads were re-called with MiXCR into one record per CDR3 protein. The profile shows more than 650,000 distinct CDR3 sequences, approximately 21% of them singletons. CDR1 is SGHKS and CDR2 is YYEKEE in the germline V gene (reference sequence). The germline V and J ends were trimmed by 0 bases and 11 bases, with 8 bases remaining between them. The CDR3 contains 12 residues. The study, taken as a whole, reports: Relative to aged donors, long-lived donors carried more naive CD4+ cells and displayed higher diversity. It was not known whether donors were CMV positive (a possible confounder of expanded clonotype changes).

The source is a man between 65 and 85 years old in good health. The sample consisted of blood. The rearrangement uses TRBV5-5 and TRBJ1-4; D gene unclear. The CDR3 reads CASSLGRKKLFF. As DNA, the CDR3 is TGTGCCAGCAGCTTGGGCCGGAAGAAACTGTTTTTT.